This note documents a single TCR beta chain sequence. CDR1 is LNHDA and CDR2 is SQIVND in the germline V gene (reference sequence). The CDR3 has 16 residues. V lost 4 bases to trimming and J lost 3 bases, with 16 bases between them. The data are from a study of blood T cell repertoires in COVID-19. Measured with immunoSEQ multiplex PCR; TCRdb has only the in-frame clones, and not every one. The data hold about 250,000 clones, with about 85% observed a single time. Material for sequencing was PBMCs or T cells enriched from blood (not recorded which). The chain has TRBV19 and TRBJ2-1; TRBD1 is a possible D gene (6 bases). This receptor was identified in a woman in her 50s who had recovered from COVID-19. DNA for the CDR3: TGTGCCAGTAGTAACCGACAGGCCCCCAACTACAATGAGCAGTTCTTC. Translated, it gives CASSNRQAPNYNEQFF.